This T cell receptor beta chain originates from a study of cytomegalovirus exposure and HLA in healthy donors. Whole-study results and caveats: It was reported in a later analysis that an Asian-associated ancestry cluster showed fewer N-insertions than the roughly 670-donor mean. Across HLA loci, a later analysis found differing TCR association rates, with DRB1 most and HLA-C fewest.

60 Vbeta and 13 Jbeta primers were used in PCR. TCRdb's table, derived via immunoSEQ multiplex PCR, lists solely in-frame clones and lacks some. The sample has about 150,000 clones; 76% are singletons. The CDR3 loop spans 15 amino acids. Germline lookup yields CDR1 SGHNT and CDR2 YYREEE (reference sequence). Germline trimming cut 3 bases from V and 5 bases from J; bases unmatched to any gene: 3. A single count supports this clone. Its antigen is still unknown. This receptor was identified in a man aged 35-49 years in good health and CMV-seronegative. Sequencing was carried out using PBMCs. V is TRBV5-4 and J is TRBJ2-2; 11 bases are a match to TRBD2. CDR3 bases: TGTGCCAGCAGCTGGGGACTAGCGGAGACCGGGGAGCTGTTTTTT. Translation: CASSWGLAETGELFF.